Below, 13 T cell receptor beta chains from the same sample are listed, as sequenced in a study of T cell responses to AZD1222 COVID-19 vaccine. Profiling relied on immunoSEQ multiplex PCR, and the TCRdb table lists in-frame clones only, not all of them. The table records 200,000 or so clones, roughly 93% of them present only once. The sequencing used peripheral blood, collected on day 0 of AZD1222 vaccination. These receptors came from an adult in good health.

V is TRBV27 and J is TRBJ1-2; D is perhaps TRBD1 (5 bases). The CDR3 is 13 residues long. Germline V gene data show CDR1 as MNHEY and CDR2 as SMNVEV (reference sequence). The ends were cut back, 8 bases at V and 4 bases at J, with 14 bases in the middle. CDR3 sequence reads: CASAPQRGYGYTF. The CDR3 DNA sequence: TGTGCCAGCGCCCCTCAGAGGGGCTATGGCTACACCTTC.

V gene TRBV20-1 combines with J gene TRBJ2-3; 10 bases are a match to TRBD2. V dropped 3 bases and J dropped 4; count of bases not matched to a gene: 7. This CDR3 is built from 15 residues. Per germline, CDR1 DFQATT and CDR2 SNEGSKA (reference sequence). Written as DNA, the CDR3 is TGCAGTGCTAGTTCCAGCGGGAGGGTTGCAGATACGCAGTATTTT. Its translation is CSASSSGRVADTQYF.

The gene calls are TRBV6-5 and TRBJ2-7; D possibly corresponds to TRBD2 (5 bases). The V and J ends lost 6 bases and 6 bases respectively, with 12 bases between them. Per germline, CDR1 MNHEY and CDR2 SVGAGI. CDR3 length equals 12 residues. CDR3: CASSLGRGEQYF. DNA of the CDR3: TGTGCCAGCAGCCTGGGTCGGGGCGAGCAGTACTTC.

The rearrangement uses TRBV6-5 and TRBJ2-7, with TRBD1 as a possible D gene (6 bases). From germline, CDR1 is MNHEY and CDR2 SVGAGI. CDR3 length: 13 residues. Trimming cost V 5 bases and J 4 bases, with 12 bases left between them. The CDR3 region has the DNA TGTGCCAGCAGTACCCCAGGGGTATACGAGCAGTACTTC. Translating gives CASSTPGVYEQYF.

The CDR3 nucleotides read TGTGCCAGCAGCCGCCAGGGTACCGACGAGCAGTACTTC. It translates to CASSRQGTDEQYF. The V and J genes are TRBV5-6 and TRBJ2-7; a possible D gene is TRBD1 (5 bases). Trimming stripped 4 bases from V and 5 bases from J, with 13 bases between. The CDR3 has 13 amino acids. Germline CDR1 and CDR2: SGHDT and YYEEEE.

J is TRBJ1-4 and V is TRBV5-1; D call uncertain. The CDR3 has 14 amino acids. Looked up from germline, CDR1 is SGHRS and CDR2 is YFSETQ. With 4 bases removed from V and 4 bases from J, the gap between germline ends came to 11 bases. CDR3 residues: CASSPRAINEKLFF. The CDR3 bases are TGCGCCAGCAGCCCCCGAGCTATTAATGAAAAACTGTTTTTT.

Only one count was recorded for this clone. The rearrangement joins TRBV4-3 to TRBJ1-5, with D perhaps matching TRBD1 (6 bases). Per germline, CDR1 LGHNA and CDR2 YSLEER. Deletions cut 0 bases from V and 5 bases from J, with 11 bases between. The CDR3 length is 15 residues. CDR3: CASSQDWQGYQPQHF. In nucleotides, the CDR3 is TGCGCCAGCAGCCAAGATTGGCAGGGGTATCAGCCCCAGCATTTT.

This chain joins TRBV12-3 or TRBV12-4 and TRBJ2-5; 10 bases align to TRBD2. Trimming cost V 5 bases and J 9 bases; bases outside gene matches: 6. The CDR3 is 13 amino acids. CDR3 coding DNA: TGTGCCAGCAGTCCCAGGACTAGCGGTTCCCAGTACTTC. It yields the protein CASSPRTSGSQYF.

This chain joins TRBV20-1 and TRBJ2-7, with D uncertain. The V and J ends lost 3 bases and 3 bases respectively, with 12 bases between them. Germline V gives CDR1 DFQATT, CDR2 SNEGSKA (reference sequence). CDR3 length: 13 amino acids. As DNA, the CDR3 is TGCAGTGCTAGTCCCGGGTCAGGCTACGAGCAGTACTTC. Its translation is CSASPGSGYEQYF.

The CDR3: CASSLPGDFNGYTF. The CDR3 DNA sequence: TGTGCCAGCAGTCTACCGGGGGACTTTAATGGCTACACCTTC. The chain joins TRBV6-5 to TRBJ1-2, with D possibly TRBD1 on 5 matching bases. CDR1 and CDR2 from the germline V gene are MNHEY and SVGAGI. Trimming removed 5 bases from V and 6 bases from J, with 16 bases in between. The CDR3 loop spans 14 amino acids.

The count of this clone is one. V is TRBV7-9 and J is TRBJ1-5, with TRBD1 identical over 9 bases. V lost 6 bases, J lost 5 bases, and 8 bases stayed unmatched. Germline V gives CDR1 SEHNR, CDR2 FQNEAQ (reference sequence). This CDR3 has 15 residues. The CDR3 region is CASSRDRVKDQPQHF. The CDR3 nucleotides are TGTGCCAGCAGTCGGGACAGGGTGAAGGATCAGCCCCAGCATTTT.

V usage is TRBV5-1 and J usage is TRBJ2-7, with a tentative D call TRBD2 (5 bases). Trimming took 4 bases from V and 7 from J, leaving 18 bases between them. The CDR3 has 14 residues. The germline gives CDR1 SGHRS, CDR2 YFSETQ. The CDR3 nucleotides are TGCGCCAGCAGCCCACTAGTTACGGCGGGTGAGCAGTACTTC. Translating it yields CASSPLVTAGEQYF.

This rearrangement joins TRBV6-5 to TRBJ2-1, with D perhaps matching TRBD2 (6 bases). CDR1 and CDR2 (germline): MNHEY, SVGAGI. CDR3 length equals 15 residues. Trimming took 6 bases from V and 1 from J, leaving 13 bases between them. The CDR3 bases are TGTGCCAGCAGCCCGATAGCGGAGTCCTACAATGAGCAGTTCTTC. This encodes CASSPIAESYNEQFF.